This T cell receptor (beta chain) was documented in a study of regulatory T cells in long-lasting Graves disease. This clonotype occurred a few times. What it binds is unknown. The J segment lost 5 bases and the V segment lost 6 bases, leaving 9 bases of the junction unmatched. This CDR3 spans 13 amino acids. Per germline, CDR1 DFQATT and CDR2 SNEGSKA (reference sequence). The time point is: persistent/refractory GD, antithyroid drugs over 5 years with positive TRAb. The TCR library used RNA extracted from PBMCs. In Xi'an, China, an endocrinology department was the source of patients. Investigators prepared the TCR beta libraries by applying iRepertoire HTBI primers and Arm-PCR of CDR3 regions. TCRdb re-analysed the multiplex PCR reads in MiXCR, keeping a single row per CDR3 protein. The sample includes about 470,000 distinct CDR3 sequences, about 22% of them seen just once. General study results and limits: Owing to a sample size that was small, accuracy may have been reduced. Newly diagnosed disease favored TRBV20-1 and TRBJ2-1 over persistent disease. Lower TCR diversity characterized persistent Graves' patients relative to newly diagnosed patients.

The material sequenced was peripheral blood mononuclear cells (PBMCs), taken when the disease was refractory, from a patient treated with antithyroid drugs. The clonotype comes from a female donor with Graves disease. The chain carries TRBV20-1 and TRBJ1-2; 7 bases agree with TRBD1. DNA of the CDR3: TGCAGTGCCACCCGGGACAGAGTTTATGGCTACACCTTC. Translating gives CSATRDRVYGYTF.